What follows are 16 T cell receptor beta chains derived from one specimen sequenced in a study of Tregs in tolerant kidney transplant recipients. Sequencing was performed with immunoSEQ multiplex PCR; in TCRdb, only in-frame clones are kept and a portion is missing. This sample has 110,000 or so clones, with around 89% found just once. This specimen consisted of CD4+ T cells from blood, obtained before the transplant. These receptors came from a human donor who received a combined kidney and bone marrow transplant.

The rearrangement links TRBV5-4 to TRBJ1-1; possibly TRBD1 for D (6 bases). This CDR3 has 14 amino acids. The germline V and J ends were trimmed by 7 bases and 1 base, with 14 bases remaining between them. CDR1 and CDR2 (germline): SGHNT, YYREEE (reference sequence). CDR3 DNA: TGTGCCAGCGCCACGGGACAAGCGAACACTGAAGCTTTCTTT. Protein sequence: CASATGQANTEAFF.

The CDR3 spells CASSVGAGARGNQPQHF. The DNA of the CDR3 is TGTGCCAGCAGCGTAGGGGCAGGGGCCAGGGGCAATCAGCCCCAGCATTTT. The chain combines TRBV7-8 with TRBJ1-5; tentative D call: TRBD1 (6 bases). CDR1 SGHVS and CDR2 FQNEAQ come from the germline V gene. Trimming stripped 5 bases from V and 2 bases from J, with 19 bases between. The CDR3 consists of 17 residues. Supplemented by reference TRBV7-8 and TRBJ1-5, the full variable domain reads GAGVSQSPRYKVAKRGQDVALRCDPISGHVSLFWYQQALGQGPEFLTYFQNEAQLDKSGLPSDRFFAERPEGSVSTLKIQRTQQEDSAVYLCASSVGAGARGNQPQHFGDGTRLSIL.

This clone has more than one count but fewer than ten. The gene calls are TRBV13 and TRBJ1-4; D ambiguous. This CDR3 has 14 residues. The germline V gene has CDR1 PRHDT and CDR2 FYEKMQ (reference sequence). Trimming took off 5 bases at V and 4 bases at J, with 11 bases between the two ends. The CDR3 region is CASSHGSHNEKLFF. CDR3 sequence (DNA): TGTGCCAGCAGCCACGGGAGTCATAATGAAAAACTGTTTTTT.

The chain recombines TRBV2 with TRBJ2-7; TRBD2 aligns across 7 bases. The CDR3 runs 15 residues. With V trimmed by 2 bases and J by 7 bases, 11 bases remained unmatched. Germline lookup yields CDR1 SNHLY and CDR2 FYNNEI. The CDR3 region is CASSEQQPERGEQYF. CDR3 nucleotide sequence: TGTGCCAGCAGTGAACAGCAGCCCGAGCGGGGTGAGCAGTACTTC.

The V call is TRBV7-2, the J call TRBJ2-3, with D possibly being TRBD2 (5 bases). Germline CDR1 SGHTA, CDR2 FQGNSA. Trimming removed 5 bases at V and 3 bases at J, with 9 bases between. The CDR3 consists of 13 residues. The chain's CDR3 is CASSLPGTDTQYF. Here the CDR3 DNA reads TGTGCCAGCAGCCTACCGGGGACAGATACGCAGTATTTT.

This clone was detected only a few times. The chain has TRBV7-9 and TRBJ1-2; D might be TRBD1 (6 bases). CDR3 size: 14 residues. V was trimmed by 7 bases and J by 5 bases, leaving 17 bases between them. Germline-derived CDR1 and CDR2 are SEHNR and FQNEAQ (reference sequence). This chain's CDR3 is CASTTTGLGYGYTF. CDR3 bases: TGTGCCAGCACCACTACAGGGCTGGGGTATGGCTACACCTTC. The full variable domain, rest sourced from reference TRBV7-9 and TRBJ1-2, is DTGVSQNPRHKITKRGQNVTFRCDPISEHNRLYWYRQTLGQGPEFLTYFQNEAQLEKSRLLSDRFSAERPKGSFSTLEIQRTEQGDSAMYLCASTTTGLGYGYTFGSGTRLTVV.

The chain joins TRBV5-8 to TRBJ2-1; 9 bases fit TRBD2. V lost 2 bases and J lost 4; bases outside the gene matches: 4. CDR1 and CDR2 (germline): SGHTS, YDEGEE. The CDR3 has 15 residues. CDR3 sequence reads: CASSFPSGKYNEQFF. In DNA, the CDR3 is TGTGCCAGCAGCTTTCCTAGCGGGAAGTACAATGAGCAGTTCTTC.

CDR3 sequence: CASSELGGPNYEQYF. In DNA form, the CDR3 reads TGTGCCAGCTCCGAGCTCGGGGGTCCCAATTACGAGCAGTACTTC. The chain joins TRBV11-2 to TRBJ2-7; TRBD2 might be the D (6 bases). The V end lost 8 bases, the J end lost 4 bases, and 21 bases lay between the germline ends. From germline, CDR1 is SGHAT and CDR2 FQNNGV. The CDR3 has 15 residues.

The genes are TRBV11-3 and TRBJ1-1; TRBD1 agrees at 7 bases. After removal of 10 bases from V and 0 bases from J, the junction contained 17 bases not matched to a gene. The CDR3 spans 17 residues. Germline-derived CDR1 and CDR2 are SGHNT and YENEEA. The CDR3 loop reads CATDGGGRGRMNTEAFF. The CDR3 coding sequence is TGTGCCACCGACGGAGGGGGCCGGGGACGGATGAACACTGAAGCTTTCTTT.

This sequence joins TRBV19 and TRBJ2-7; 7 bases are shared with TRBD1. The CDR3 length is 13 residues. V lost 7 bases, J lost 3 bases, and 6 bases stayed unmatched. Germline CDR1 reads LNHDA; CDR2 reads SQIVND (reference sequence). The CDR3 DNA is TGTGCCAGTAAGGGGCAGGGGGACTACGAGCAGTACTTC. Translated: CASKGQGDYEQYF.

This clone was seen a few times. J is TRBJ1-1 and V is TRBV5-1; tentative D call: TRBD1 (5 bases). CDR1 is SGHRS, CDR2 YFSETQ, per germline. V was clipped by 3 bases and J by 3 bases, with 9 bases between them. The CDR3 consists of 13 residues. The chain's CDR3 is CASSWGGDTEAFF. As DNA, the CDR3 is TGCGCCAGCAGCTGGGGAGGGGACACTGAAGCTTTCTTT. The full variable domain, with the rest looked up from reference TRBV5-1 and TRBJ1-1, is KAGVTQTPRYLIKTRGQQVTLSCSPISGHRSVSWYQQTPGQGLQFLFEYFSETQRNKGNFPGRFSGRQFSNSRSEMNVSTLELGDSALYLCASSWGGDTEAFFGQGTRLTVV.

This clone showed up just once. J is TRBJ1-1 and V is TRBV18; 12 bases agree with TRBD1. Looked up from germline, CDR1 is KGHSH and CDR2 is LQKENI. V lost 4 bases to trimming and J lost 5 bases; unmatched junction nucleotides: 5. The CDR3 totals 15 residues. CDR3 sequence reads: CASSRGTGGATEAFF. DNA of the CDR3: TGTGCCAGCTCACGCGGGACAGGGGGCGCGACTGAAGCTTTCTTT. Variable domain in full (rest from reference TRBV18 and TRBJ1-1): NAGVMQNPRHLVRRRGQEARLRCSPMKGHSHVYWYRQLPEEGLKFMVYLQKENIIDESGMPKERFSAEFPKEGPSILRIQQVVRGDSAAYFCASSRGTGGATEAFFGQGTRLTVV.

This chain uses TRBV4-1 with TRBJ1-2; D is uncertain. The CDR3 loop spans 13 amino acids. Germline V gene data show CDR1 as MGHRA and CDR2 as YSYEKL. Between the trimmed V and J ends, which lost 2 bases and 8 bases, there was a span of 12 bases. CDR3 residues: CASSQTGVDGYTF. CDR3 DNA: TGCGCCAGCAGCCAAACGGGTGTTGACGGCTACACCTTC.

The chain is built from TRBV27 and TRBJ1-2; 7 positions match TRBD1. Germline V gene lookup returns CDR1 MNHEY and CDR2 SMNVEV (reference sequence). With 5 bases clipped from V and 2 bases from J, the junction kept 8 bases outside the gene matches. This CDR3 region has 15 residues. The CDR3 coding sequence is TGTGCCAGCAGTCAACGGCCAGGGGGAAACTATGGCTACACCTTC. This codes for CASSQRPGGNYGYTF.

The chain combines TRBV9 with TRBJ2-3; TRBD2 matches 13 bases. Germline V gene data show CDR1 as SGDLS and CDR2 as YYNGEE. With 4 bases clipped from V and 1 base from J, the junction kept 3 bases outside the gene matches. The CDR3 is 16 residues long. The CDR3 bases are TGTGCCAGCAGCCCAGGACTAGCGGGGGGCACAGATACGCAGTATTTT. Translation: CASSPGLAGGTDTQYF.

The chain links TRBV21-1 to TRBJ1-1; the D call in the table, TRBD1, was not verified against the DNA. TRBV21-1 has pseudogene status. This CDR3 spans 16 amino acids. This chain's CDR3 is CASSKAFQGLNTEAFF. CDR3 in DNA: TGTGCCAGCAGCAAAGCCTTCCAGGGGTTGAACACTGAAGCTTTCTTT.